The T cell receptor beta chain under discussion was sequenced for a study of tumor-infiltrating lymphocytes in oesophageal squamous cell carcinoma. Germline lookup yields CDR1 SGHNT and CDR2 YYREEE (reference sequence). The CDR3 extends over 15 amino acids. Each CDR3 protein gets one entry after TCRdb re-called the PCR reads with MiXCR. The sample shows about 13,000 distinct CDR3 sequences, about half of them seen only once. Sequenced material: blood. The chain couples TRBV5-4 to TRBJ2-4, with D perhaps matching TRBD1 or TRBD2 (5 bases each). The J call may be incorrect, as the DNA end agrees better with TRBJ2-5. This receptor was obtained from a female donor with esophageal squamous cell carcinoma. CDR3 in amino acids: CASSLRWGPQETQYF. The CDR3 nucleotides are TGTGCCAGCAGCTTGAGGTGGGGACCCCAAGAGACCCAGTACTTC.